Presented here are 6 T cell receptor beta chains from one specimen sequenced in a study of blood T cell repertoires in COVID-19. This table comes from immunoSEQ multiplex PCR, and its TCRdb copy is limited to in-frame clones, with some not included. This sample yields some 74,000 clones, of which approximately 76% are seen a single time; 15% to 20% belongs to the top ten. The source material was peripheral blood. The receptors stem from a man aged 65 to 85 with active or convalescent COVID-19.

The chain recombines TRBV7-3 with TRBJ1-2; a possible D gene is TRBD1 (5 bases). CDR1 SGHTA and CDR2 FQGTGA come from the germline V gene. The V and J ends lost 5 bases and 4 bases respectively, with 17 bases between them. This CDR3 is 15 amino acids long. Written as DNA, the CDR3 is TGTGCCAGCAGCCCCGGCCCCAGGGCCCCCTATGGCTACACCTTC. Amino acid sequence: CASSPGPRAPYGYTF.

The gene calls are TRBV7-7 and TRBJ2-2, with D tentatively TRBD2 (6 bases). This CDR3 contains 14 residues. Trimming took 3 bases from V and 2 from J, leaving 7 bases between them. Germline loops: CDR1 SSHAT, CDR2 FNYEAQ (reference sequence). The DNA of the CDR3 is TGTGCCAGCAGCTTGGGGACTAACACCGGGGAGCTGTTTTTT. Its translation is CASSLGTNTGELFF. The full variable domain, with the rest looked up from reference TRBV7-7 and TRBJ2-2, is GAGVSQSPRYKVTKRGQDVTLRCDPISSHATLYWYQQALGQGPEFLTYFNYEAQPDKSGLPSDRFSAERPEGSISTLTIQRTEQRDSAMYRCASSLGTNTGELFFGEGSRLTVL.

The genes are TRBV5-4 and TRBJ2-1; TRBD1 agrees at 10 bases. The CDR3 sequence is 13 residues long. V lost 5 bases to trimming and J lost 9 bases; unmatched junction nucleotides: 5. Germline V gene lookup returns CDR1 SGHNT and CDR2 YYREEE (reference sequence). Here the CDR3 DNA reads TGTGCCAGCAGGCGGACAGGGGGTTCTGAGCAGTTCTTC. Protein: CASRRTGGSEQFF. The entire variable domain, with the rest obtained from reference TRBV5-4 and TRBJ2-1, is as follows: ETGVTQSPTHLIKTRGQQVTLRCSSQSGHNTVSWYQQALGQGPQFIFQYYREEENGRGNFPPRFSGLQFPNYSSELNVNALELDDSALYLCASRRTGGSEQFFGPGTRLTVL.

This chain uses TRBV6-5 with TRBJ2-3, with D tentatively TRBD2 (7 bases). There are 13 residues in the CDR3. V lost 7 bases, J lost 4 bases, and 12 bases lay in between. The germline CDR1 and CDR2 sequences are MNHEY and SVGAGI. The DNA of the CDR3 is TGTGCCAGCAACGGGGGGCGGTCAGATACGCAGTATTTT. As protein: CASNGGRSDTQYF.

This chain joins TRBV6-1 and TRBJ1-3; TRBD1 might be the D (5 bases). This CDR3 is built from 18 residues. The V and J ends lost 3 bases and 4 bases respectively, with 22 bases between them. Per the germline V gene, CDR1 is MNHNS and CDR2 is SASEGT. For the CDR3, the DNA is TGTGCCAGCAGTGATCCTGCCGGGAGGGGCGGGGGAGGAAACACCATATATTTT. The encoded protein is CASSDPAGRGGGGNTIYF.

The chain links TRBV11-2 to TRBJ2-7; D gene ambiguous. Germline V gene data show CDR1 as SGHAT and CDR2 as FQNNGV. The CDR3 contains 14 residues. V gave up 0 bases and J gave up 1 base, with 7 bases separating them. For the CDR3, the DNA is TGTGCCAGCAGCTTAGATCTCCAGTCCTACGAGCAGTACTTC. It encodes CASSLDLQSYEQYF.